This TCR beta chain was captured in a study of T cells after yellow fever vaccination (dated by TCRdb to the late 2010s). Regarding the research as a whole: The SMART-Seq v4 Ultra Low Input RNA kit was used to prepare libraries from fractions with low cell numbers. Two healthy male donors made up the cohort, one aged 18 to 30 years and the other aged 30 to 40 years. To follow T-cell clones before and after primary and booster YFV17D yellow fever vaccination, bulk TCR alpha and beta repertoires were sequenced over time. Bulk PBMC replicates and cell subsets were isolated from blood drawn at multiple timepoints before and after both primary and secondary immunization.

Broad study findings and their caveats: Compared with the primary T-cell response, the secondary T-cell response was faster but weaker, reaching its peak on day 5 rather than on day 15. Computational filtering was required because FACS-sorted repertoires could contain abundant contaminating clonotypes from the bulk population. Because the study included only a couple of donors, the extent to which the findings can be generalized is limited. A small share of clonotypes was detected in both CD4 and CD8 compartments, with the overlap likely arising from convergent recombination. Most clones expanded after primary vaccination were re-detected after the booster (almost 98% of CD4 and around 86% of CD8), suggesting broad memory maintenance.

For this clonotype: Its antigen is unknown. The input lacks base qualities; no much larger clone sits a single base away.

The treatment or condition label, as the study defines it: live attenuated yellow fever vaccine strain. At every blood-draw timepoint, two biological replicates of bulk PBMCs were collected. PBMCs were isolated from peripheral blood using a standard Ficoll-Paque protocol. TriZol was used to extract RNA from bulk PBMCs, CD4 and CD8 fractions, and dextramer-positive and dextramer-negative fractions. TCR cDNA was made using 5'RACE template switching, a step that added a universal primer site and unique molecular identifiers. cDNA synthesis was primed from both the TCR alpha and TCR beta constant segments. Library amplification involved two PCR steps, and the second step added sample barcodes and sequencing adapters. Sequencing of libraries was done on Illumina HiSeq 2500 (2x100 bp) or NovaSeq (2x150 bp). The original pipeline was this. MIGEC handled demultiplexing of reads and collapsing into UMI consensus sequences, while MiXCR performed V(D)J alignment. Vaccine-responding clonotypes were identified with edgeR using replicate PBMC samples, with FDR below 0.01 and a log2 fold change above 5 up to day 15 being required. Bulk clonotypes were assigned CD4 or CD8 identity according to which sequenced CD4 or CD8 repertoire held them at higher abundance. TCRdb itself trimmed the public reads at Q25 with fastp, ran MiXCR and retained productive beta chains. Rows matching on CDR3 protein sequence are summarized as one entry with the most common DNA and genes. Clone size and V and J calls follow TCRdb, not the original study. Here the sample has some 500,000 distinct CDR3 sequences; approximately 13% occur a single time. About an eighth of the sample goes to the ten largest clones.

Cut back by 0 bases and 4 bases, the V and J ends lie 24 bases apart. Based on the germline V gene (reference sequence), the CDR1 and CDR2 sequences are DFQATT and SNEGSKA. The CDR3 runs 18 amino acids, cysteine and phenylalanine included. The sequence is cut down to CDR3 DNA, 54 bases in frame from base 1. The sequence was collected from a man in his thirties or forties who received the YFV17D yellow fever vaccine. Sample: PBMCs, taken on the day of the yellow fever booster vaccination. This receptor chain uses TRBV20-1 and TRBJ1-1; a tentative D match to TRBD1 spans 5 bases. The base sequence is TGCAGTGCTAGAGAATTAGGGACTTCGGGTTTGAGGGGCACTGAAGCTTTCTTT. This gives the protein CSARELGTSGLRGTEAFF.